Each of the 32 T cell receptor beta chains below was sequenced from the same sample in a study of siplizumab effects on memory and regulatory T cells. Method: immunoSEQ multiplex PCR; TCRdb's copy keeps in-frame clones and lacks some. Among roughly 100,000 clones listed, around 90% were seen once. The sample consisted of non-Treg CD4+ T cells sorted from blood. The receptors stem from a human donor in good health.

The rearrangement uses TRBV6-4 and TRBJ2-3; TRBD1 might be the D (6 bases). CDR3 length equals 13 residues. Germline loops: CDR1 MRHNA, CDR2 SNTAGT. The V and J ends lost 3 bases and 7 bases respectively, with 11 bases between them. The CDR3 DNA reads TGTGCCAGCAGTGAACGTTGGGGGCATACGCAGTATTTT. Translating gives CASSERWGHTQYF.

The genes are TRBV7-9 and TRBJ2-1; no firm D call. V lost 5 bases, J lost 7 bases, and 12 bases lay in between. The CDR3 is 13 residues long. CDR1 SEHNR and CDR2 FQNEAQ come from the germline V gene (reference sequence). This chain's CDR3 is CASSPNPGNEQFF. In DNA, the CDR3 is TGTGCCAGCAGCCCCAACCCCGGGAATGAGCAGTTCTTC.

The chain couples TRBV30 to TRBJ1-5; tentatively, D is TRBD1 (6 bases). Per germline, CDR1 GTSNPN and CDR2 SVGIG (reference sequence). CDR3 length: 14 amino acids. Trimming removed 1 base at V and 1 base at J, with 8 bases between. CDR3 nucleotide sequence: TGTGCCTGGAGTGGGGGACAAAGCAATCAGCCCCAGCATTTT. Its protein product is CAWSGGQSNQPQHF.

V gene TRBV2 combines with J gene TRBJ2-3; 14 bases line up with TRBD2. This CDR3 spans 18 amino acids. CDR1 is SNHLY, CDR2 FYNNEI, per germline. V lost 6 bases and J lost 7; bases outside the gene matches: 15. The CDR3 bases are TGTGCCAGCAGGATTGGACTAGCGGGAGGTCTCTCGGCCCATACGCAGTATTTT. Amino acids: CASRIGLAGGLSAHTQYF. Looking up the rest from reference TRBV2 and TRBJ2-3 gives the full variable domain: EPEVTQTPSHQVTQMGQEVILRCVPISNHLYFYWYRQILGQKVEFLVSFYNNEISEKSEIFDDQFSVERPDGSNFTLKIRSTKLEDSAMYFCASRIGLAGGLSAHTQYFGPGTRLTVL.

The chain couples TRBV7-8 to TRBJ2-1, with D possibly TRBD1 on 6 matching bases. This CDR3 has 13 residues. The V gene lost 5 bases and the J gene lost 8 bases, with 13 bases spanning the gap. CDR1 and CDR2 (germline): SGHVS, FQNEAQ. As DNA, the CDR3 is TGTGCCAGCAGCAAAGGGGGTGGGGATGAGCAGTTCTTC. Its protein is CASSKGGGDEQFF.

The chain is built from TRBV5-6 and TRBJ2-7; perhaps TRBD2 as D (6 bases). Looked up from germline, CDR1 is SGHDT and CDR2 is YYEEEE. V lost 4 bases, J lost 1 base, and 18 bases lay in between. This CDR3 has 16 residues. This CDR3 reads CASSPETSGGSYEQYF. In DNA, the CDR3 is TGTGCCAGCAGCCCAGAGACTAGTGGAGGATCCTACGAGCAGTACTTC. The entire variable domain, with the rest obtained from reference TRBV5-6 and TRBJ2-7, is as follows: DAGVTQSPTHLIKTRGQQVTLRCSPKSGHDTVSWYQQALGQGPQFIFQYYEEEERQRGNFPDRFSGHQFPNYSSELNVNALLLGDSALYLCASSPETSGGSYEQYFGPGTRLTVT.

The chain combines TRBV6-6 with TRBJ1-2; TRBD1 aligns across 9 bases. The CDR3 runs to 14 residues. After removal of 6 bases from V and 2 bases from J, the junction contained 4 bases not matched to a gene. Per germline, CDR1 MNHNY and CDR2 SVGAGI (reference sequence). The CDR3 spells CASRGDRANYGYTF. The CDR3 region has the DNA TGTGCCAGCAGAGGGGACAGGGCAAACTATGGCTACACCTTC.

The rearrangement joins TRBV29-1 to TRBJ1-1; D is undetermined. This CDR3 comprises 14 residues. CDR1 SQVTM and CDR2 ANQGSEA come from the germline V gene. V shed 1 base and J shed 1 base, with 10 bases lying between them. The CDR3 nucleotides read TGCAGCGTTGAAGTCCCACCTAGGAACACTGAAGCTTTCTTT. Encoded protein: CSVEVPPRNTEAFF.

The V and J genes are TRBV9 and TRBJ2-1; 13 bases map to TRBD2. CDR3 length: 19 amino acids. CDR1 is SGDLS and CDR2 is YYNGEE in the germline V gene. V trimming: 1 base; J trimming: 0 bases; junction bases outside the gene matches: 7. CDR3 coding DNA: TGTGCCAGCAGCGTAACCCGGACTAGCGGGAGTCTCTCCTACAATGAGCAGTTCTTC. It is translated as CASSVTRTSGSLSYNEQFF.

The rearrangement uses TRBV29-1 and TRBJ2-7; D gene unclear. The CDR3 covers 14 residues. CDR1 and CDR2 (germline): SQVTM, ANQGSEA. The V end was cut by 7 bases, the J end by 2 bases, with 18 bases between. The CDR3 nucleotides read TGCAGCGCCGTTTTTGAAGAAATTCCCTACGAGCAGTACTTC. It specifies CSAVFEEIPYEQYF.

This clone was detected once. Other nucleotide sequences in the sample specify the same CDR3. The J gene is TRBJ1-1, the V gene TRBV9; D remains unclear. Germline CDR1 SGDLS, CDR2 YYNGEE. The germline V and J ends were trimmed by 0 bases and 1 base, with 7 bases remaining between them. The CDR3 is made up of 14 amino acids. CDR3 loop: CASSVAGKNTEAFF. As DNA, the CDR3 is TGTGCCAGCAGCGTAGCTGGAAAGAACACTGAAGCTTTCTTT.

The V call is TRBV19, the J call TRBJ2-1; TRBD1 aligns across 9 bases. Per germline, CDR1 LNHDA and CDR2 SQIVND (reference sequence). This CDR3 has 15 amino acids. The V segment lost 6 bases and the J segment 6 bases; nucleotides outside the gene matches: 9. In DNA, the CDR3 is TGTGCCAGTAGATCCCGCCAGGGACAGGGCAATGAGCAGTTCTTC. Translated, it gives CASRSRQGQGNEQFF.

This rearrangement joins TRBV7-9 to TRBJ2-1; 12 bases are shared with TRBD2. The CDR3 has 16 amino acids. Trimming removed 4 bases from V and 8 bases from J; junction bases left unmatched: 9. Per germline, CDR1 SEHNR and CDR2 FQNEAQ (reference sequence). The CDR3, as DNA: TGTGCCAGCAGCTCTTACACTAGCGGGAGGACCGATGAGCAGTTCTTC. It specifies CASSSYTSGRTDEQFF.

This chain joins TRBV28 and TRBJ2-1; the match to TRBD2 covers 8 bases. CDR3 size: 16 residues. After removal of 6 bases from V and 2 bases from J, the junction contained 9 bases not matched to a gene. Germline lookup yields CDR1 MDHEN and CDR2 SYDVKM. The CDR3 here is CASSGSGSIAYNEQFF. CDR3 bases: TGTGCCAGCAGCGGAAGCGGGAGTATCGCCTACAATGAGCAGTTCTTC.

The chain joins TRBV2 to TRBJ2-7; 8 nucleotides match TRBD1. V lost 4 bases, J lost 3 bases, and 5 bases stayed unmatched. Germline V gives CDR1 SNHLY, CDR2 FYNNEI. The CDR3 covers 14 residues. CDR3 DNA sequence: TGTGCCAGCAGTGTCGACAGGGGCGGCTACGAGCAGTACTTC. Amino acid sequence: CASSVDRGGYEQYF.

The gene calls are TRBV5-4 and TRBJ2-7; possible D gene TRBD1, 5 bases. CDR3 length: 15 amino acids. Germline CDR1 and CDR2: SGHNT and YYREEE (reference sequence). The V end lost 2 bases, the J end lost 3 bases, and 15 bases lay between the germline ends. The CDR3 protein is CASSFLAGWDYEQYF. DNA of the CDR3: TGTGCCAGCAGCTTTCTCGCAGGGTGGGACTACGAGCAGTACTTC.

On this clone: Other DNA variants within this sample encode the same CDR3. The chain is built from TRBV19 and TRBJ2-7, with 12 bases that match TRBD2. Germline CDR1 and CDR2: LNHDA and SQIVND (reference sequence). V lost 6 bases to trimming and J lost 4 bases; unmatched junction nucleotides: 7. CDR3 length: 15 amino acids. The CDR3 nucleotides read TGTGCCAGTAGCCCGACTAGCGGGAGATCGTACGAGCAGTACTTC. This codes for CASSPTSGRSYEQYF.

The rearrangement links TRBV6-6 to TRBJ2-7; TRBD2 agrees at 11 bases. The germline CDR1 and CDR2 sequences are MNHNY and SVGAGI (reference sequence). The CDR3 is made up of 15 amino acids. Trimming cost V 4 bases and J 4 bases; bases outside gene matches: 6. The CDR3 DNA is TGTGCCAGCAGTTCGGGACTAGCGGACCTATACGAGCAGTACTTC. Its protein product is CASSSGLADLYEQYF.

The chain couples TRBV19 to TRBJ2-2; D remains ambiguous. Trimming took 3 bases from V and 6 from J, leaving 5 bases between them. Germline V lookup: CDR1 LNHDA, CDR2 SQIVND (reference sequence). The CDR3 has 12 residues. For the CDR3, the DNA is TGTGCCAGTAGTATGATGGCCGGGGAGCTGTTTTTT. This encodes CASSMMAGELFF.

This clone turned up a few times. The chain recombines TRBV19 with TRBJ1-2; weak D call: TRBD1 (5 bases). This CDR3 is 11 amino acids long. Trimming removed 10 bases from V and 3 bases from J, with 9 bases in between. Germline CDR1 and CDR2: LNHDA and SQIVND (reference sequence). The CDR3 spells CAIGADYGYTF. The CDR3, as DNA: TGTGCCATCGGGGCAGACTATGGCTACACCTTC.

The rearrangement uses TRBV10-3 and TRBJ1-4; D unresolved. CDR1 and CDR2 from the germline V gene are ENHRY and SYGVKD. The CDR3 has 15 residues. Deletions cut 3 bases from V and 0 bases from J, with 8 bases between. CDR3 bases: TGTGCCATCAGTGAAAGGACCTCAACTAATGAAAAACTGTTTTTT. Protein product: CAISERTSTNEKLFF.

The chain links TRBV30 to TRBJ2-2, with D possibly being TRBD1 (5 bases). CDR1 is GTSNPN and CDR2 is SVGIG in the germline V gene (reference sequence). Trimming shortened V by 7 bases and J by 0 bases, and 12 bases separated the two germline ends. The CDR3 runs to 14 residues. CDR3 nucleotide sequence: TGTGCCTCGAGCGACAGAACGAACACCGGGGAGCTGTTTTTT. Its protein product is CASSDRTNTGELFF.

V gene TRBV19 combines with J gene TRBJ2-4; 15 bases match TRBD2. Germline values: CDR1 LNHDA, CDR2 SQIVND (reference sequence). Unmatched junction bases numbered 6, after V lost 6 bases and J lost 6 bases. The CDR3 is made up of 16 amino acids. CDR3 coding DNA: TGTGCCAGTAGCCCGGGACTAGCGGGAGGCGCAAACATTCAGTACTTC. Residues: CASSPGLAGGANIQYF.

The chain uses TRBV30 and TRBJ1-2; D might be TRBD1 (5 bases). This CDR3 has 13 residues. Germline values: CDR1 GTSNPN, CDR2 SVGIG (reference sequence). The ends were cut back, 2 bases at V and 4 bases at J, with 11 bases in the middle. DNA of the CDR3: TGTGCCTGGAGTAGAGGGGAGGCCTATGGCTACACCTTC. The encoded protein is CAWSRGEAYGYTF.

This chain links TRBV28 with TRBJ1-2; the D is unclear. The V end was cut by 7 bases, the J end by 5 bases, with 14 bases between. The CDR3 is 13 residues long. Per germline, CDR1 MDHEN and CDR2 SYDVKM. The CDR3 DNA reads TGTGCCAGCACGACATCAGTCACTTATGGCTACACCTTC. Protein sequence: CASTTSVTYGYTF.

This clone showed up just once. The chain couples TRBV6-1 to TRBJ2-5; D gene ambiguous. The V gene lost 6 bases and the J gene lost 5 bases, with 7 bases spanning the gap. The CDR3 is made up of 11 amino acids. Germline CDR1 and CDR2: MNHNS and SASEGT. CDR3 sequence (DNA): TGTGCCAGCAGAAAGATGGAGACCCAGTACTTC. Protein sequence: CASRKMETQYF.

The chain has TRBV19 and TRBJ2-3, with 13 positions matching TRBD2. Germline V lookup: CDR1 LNHDA, CDR2 SQIVND (reference sequence). This CDR3 has 18 residues. The ends lost 7 bases at V and 1 base at J; junction bases unmatched: 11. CDR3 sequence: CASTNIGLAGVGTDTQYF. The CDR3 DNA follows: TGTGCCAGTACTAATATAGGACTAGCGGGAGTAGGCACAGATACGCAGTATTTT.

The rearrangement joins TRBV28 to TRBJ2-7; 9 bases align to TRBD1. Germline trimming cut 6 bases from V and 0 bases from J; bases unmatched to any gene: 21. Germline lookup yields CDR1 MDHEN and CDR2 SYDVKM. CDR3 size: 20 residues. The CDR3 loop reads CASRTPIPGQGLLSSYEQYF. In DNA form, the CDR3 reads TGTGCCAGCAGGACGCCTATCCCGGGACAGGGCCTTCTAAGCTCCTACGAGCAGTACTTC. The whole variable domain, remainder taken from reference TRBV28 and TRBJ2-7, is DVKVTQSSRYLVKRTGEKVFLECVQDMDHENMFWYRQDPGLGLRLIYFSYDVKMKEKGDIPEGYSVSREKKERFSLILESASTNQTSMYLCASRTPIPGQGLLSSYEQYFGPGTRLTVT.

The chain has TRBV2 and TRBJ1-2, with D possibly matching TRBD1 (5 bases). Trimming pared 2 bases from V and 7 bases from J, leaving 17 bases between. The CDR3 totals 15 residues. Looked up from germline, CDR1 is SNHLY and CDR2 is FYNNEI. CDR3 loop: CASSEQGRSNGGYTF. The CDR3 coding sequence is TGTGCCAGCAGTGAACAGGGTCGGTCCAATGGTGGCTACACCTTC.

This clone showed up just once. The V call is TRBV29-1, the J call TRBJ1-2, with 8 bases fitting TRBD1. Germline CDR1 reads SQVTM; CDR2 reads ANQGSEA. The length of the CDR3 is 14 residues. With 5 bases clipped from V and 2 bases from J, the junction kept 7 bases outside the gene matches. CDR3 loop: CSVPRTGQNYGYTF. DNA of the CDR3: TGCAGCGTTCCCCGGACAGGGCAGAACTATGGCTACACCTTC.

The chain joins TRBV5-4 to TRBJ2-3; 11 nucleotides match TRBD2. The CDR3 loop spans 16 amino acids. V lost 4 bases, J lost 0 bases, and 4 bases stayed unmatched. Germline V gene data show CDR1 as SGHNT and CDR2 as YYREEE (reference sequence). The CDR3 nucleotides read TGTGCCAGCAGCCCGCGACTAGCGGGGAGCACAGATACGCAGTATTTT. Its protein product is CASSPRLAGSTDTQYF.

This clone was counted a single time. V is TRBV30 and J is TRBJ2-2, with 16 bases lining up with TRBD2. The CDR3 is 18 amino acids. CDR1 and CDR2 (germline): GTSNPN, SVGIG (reference sequence). V dropped 3 bases and J dropped 4; count of bases not matched to a gene: 8. CDR3 DNA sequence: TGTGCCTGGAGGGGGGGACTAGCGGGAGGGAGGATCACCGGGGAGCTGTTTTTT. This encodes CAWRGGLAGGRITGELFF. Filled out from reference TRBV30 and TRBJ2-2, the complete variable domain reads SQTIHQWPATLVQPVGSPLSLECTVEGTSNPNLYWYRQAAGRGLQLLFYSVGIGQISSEVPQNLSASRPQDRQFILSSKKLLLSDSGFYLCAWRGGLAGGRITGELFFGEGSRLTVL.